The rows below give T cell receptor beta chains drawn from one sample of a study of tumor-infiltrating lymphocytes in glioblastoma multiforme. Each CDR3 protein is one row after TCRdb ran MiXCR on the multiplex PCR reads. The table records under 35,000 distinct CDR3 sequences, approximately 60% of them present only once. The specimen sequenced was brain tumor tissue. The source of these receptors is a male donor with glioblastoma. Both conserved end residues are part of each CDR3. D genes are given only for firm matches. Clone size is given for some rows only: seen once, a few or many times, or a class if the clone is expanded.

>-|TRBJ2-6|-|16|TRBV20-1
TGCAATGCTCAAGGGCCGGGGGACCCTGGGGCCAACGTCCTGACTTTC
CNAQGPGDPGANVLTF
>-|TRBJ2-7|TRBD1|15|TRBV20-1
TGCAGTGCTAGAGATCTCCAGGGGGCCTCCTACGAGCAGTACTTC
CSARDLQGASYEQYF
>-|TRBJ2-7|TRBD2|16|TRBV6-1
TGTGCCAGCAATGCGGCTAGCGGGATCCAGTACTACGAGCAGTATTTC
CASNAASGIQYYEQYF
>-|TRBJ2-3|TRBD1|16|TRBV6-5
TGTGCCAGCAAAATGGGGACAGGGGGTTCCACTGATACGCGGTATTTT
CASKMGTGGSTDTRYF
>few|TRBJ2-3|-|12|TRBV12-3/TRBV12-4
TGTGCCACCAGTTTGGCCACAGATACGGAGCATTTT
CATSLATDTEHF
>many|TRBJ1-2|TRBD1|14|TRBV12-3/TRBV12-4
TGTGCCAGCAGTTTAGTCGGGACAGGGGAAGGCTACACCTTC
CASSLVGTGEGYTF
>-|TRBJ2-7|TRBD1|16|TRBV25-1
TGTGCCAGCAGTGACCCCCCGGGACAGGGCACCTCCGAGCAGTACTTC
CASSDPPGQGTSEQYF
>many|TRBJ1-1|TRBD1|15|TRBV20-1
TGCAGTGCTCCCACCGGGACAGGGGGGATAAATGAAGCTTTCTTT
CSAPTGTGGINEAFF
>-|TRBJ1-1|-|16|TRBV11-2
TGTGCCAGCATGGCTATTCTAGGGGTTGGGAACATTGTAGCTTTCTTT
CASMAILGVGNIVAFF
>-|TRBJ1-3|-|15|TRBV29-1
TGCAGCGTTGGGCCCGTCGTGACAGACCGCAACACCATATATTTT
CSVGPVVTDRNTIYF
>many|TRBJ2-3|TRBD1|14|TRBV6-1
TGTGCCAGCAGCTACGACAGGGAATCAGATACGCAGTATTTT
CASSYDRESDTQYF
>once|TRBJ2-5|-|12|TRBV12-3/TRBV12-4
TGCGTCAGCAGTTTCCTTGGAGAGACCCAGTACTTC
CVSSFLGETQYF
>many|TRBJ2-3|TRBD2|14|TRBV12-3/TRBV12-4
TGTGCCAGCACCCGGGGAGGGAGTCTTGATACGCAGTATTTT
CASTRGGSLDTQYF
>-|TRBJ2-5|-|13|TRBV29-1
TGCAGAATTGAAACTGGAGGGCCGGTGACCCAGTACTTC
CRIETGGPVTQYF
>-|TRBJ1-2|-|12|TRBV29-1
TGCAGCGTTGAAGATGGCCCGGTTTACTACACCTTC
CSVEDGPVYYTF
>many|TRBJ2-1|TRBD1|13|TRBV6-5
TGTGCCAGCAGTCTCGACAGGGCGAGTGAGCAGCTCTTC
CASSLDRASEQLF
>few|TRBJ2-3|-|15|TRBV24-1
TGTGCCACCAGTGATTCAAGACAAACTATAGATACGCAGTATTTT
CATSDSRQTIDTQYF
>many|TRBJ2-7|TRBD1|17|TRBV5-5
TGTGCCAGCAGCTTGTCTATTGGGACAGGGGCCCAAGGGGAGCAGTACTTC
CASSLSIGTGAQGEQYF
>many|TRBJ1-1|-|12|TRBV28
TGTGCCAGCAGTTTACAGGTTACTGAAGCTTTCTTT
CASSLQVTEAFF
>many|TRBJ1-6|TRBD1|17|TRBV6-5
TGTGCCAGCAGTTACTCATACACAGGGGCGCGGAATTCACCCCTCCACTTT
CASSYSYTGARNSPLHF
>-|TRBJ2-3|-|14|TRBV28
TGTGTCAGCAGTTTTCTTAGCGGCATAGATACGCAGTATTTT
CVSSFLSGIDTQYF
>-|TRBJ1-4|-|13|TRBV24-1
TGTGCCACCCCCCGGGGGCGCGTTGAAAAACTGTTTTTT
CATPRGRVEKLFF
>-|TRBJ2-7|TRBD1|15|TRBV6-1
TGTGCCAACAGTGGAGAGACAGGGGAAAACTACGAGCAGTACTTC
CANSGETGENYEQYF
>few|TRBJ2-1|-|15|TRBV29-1
TGCAGCGTTGTGTGGGGGCTAGCGGAATTGAATGAACAGTTCTTC
CSVVWGLAELNEQFF
>-|TRBJ1-5|-|14|TRBV7-2
TGTGCCAGCAGCTCAATGGGTAGCAATCAGCCCCAGCATTTT
CASSSMGSNQPQHF
>-|TRBJ2-1|TRBD1|16|TRBV10-1
TGCTCCAGCAGTGAATCCCTAGGACAGGGGAAGAATGACCAGTTCTTC
CSSSESLGQGKNDQFF
>few|TRBJ1-6|TRBD1|13|TRBV29-1
TGCAGCGTTGCAAGGGACAGAGGATCACCCCTTCACTTC
CSVARDRGSPLHF
>-|TRBJ1-2|TRBD1|14|TRBV6-5
TGTGCCAGCAGAAGACAGGGAGCTGTCTATGGCTACACCTTC
CASRRQGAVYGYTF
>-|TRBJ1-4|-|18|TRBV6-4
-
CARLPTWAGQDRMKNCFF
>many|TRBJ2-7|-|13|TRBV6-6
TGTGCCAGCAGTTACTGGGGGGTAGGCGAGCAGTACTTC
CASSYWGVGEQYF
>-|TRBJ2-3|-|14|TRBV7-8
TGTGCCAGCAGCTATGCACACGTCACAGATACGCAGTATTTT
CASSYAHVTDTQYF
>medium-sized|TRBJ2-3|-|14|TRBV11-2
TGTGCCAGCAGCCCGGATGGGAGCACAGATACGCAGTATTTT
CASSPDGSTDTQYF
>-|TRBJ2-2|TRBD2|15|TRBV10-2
TGCGCCAGTAGTGGGGGACCGGGGAGGAGCGGGGAGCCGTTTTTT
CASSGGPGRSGEPFF
>-|TRBJ2-7|-|14|TRBV6-5
TGTGCCAGCAGTTACTCAGGGAGCTCCTACGGGCAGTACTTC
CASSYSGSSYGQYF
>-|TRBJ1-1|-|14|TRBV24-1
TGTGCCACCAGTGACTCCATCAGGAGCTCTGAAGCTTTCTTT
CATSDSIRSSEAFF
>-|TRBJ2-3|-|14|TRBV5-4
TGTGCCAGCCGCCCAATGCCTAGCACAGATATGCAGTATTTT
CASRPMPSTDMQYF
>-|TRBJ1-1|-|13|TRBV10-2
TGCGCCAGCAGTGGAGGCATGAACACTGAAGCTTTCTTT
CASSGGMNTEAFF
>-|TRBJ1-1|-|14|TRBV6-6
TGTGCCAGCAACGGGGCAGGTCGGGACACTGAAGCTTTCTTT
CASNGAGRDTEAFF